One TCR beta chain is described in this entry. Documented treatment: oral pan-JAK inhibitor, 5-10 mg twice daily. Sequencing used cDNA as its template, made by extracting RNA and reverse transcribing it. Assay: immunoSEQ multiplex PCR; the TCRdb copy retains only in-frame clones and omits some. Found here are 150,000 to 250,000 clones, roughly three fifths of them singletons; the top ten hold about 3.5%. The germline V gene encodes CDR1 LGHNA and CDR2 YSLEER. The V gene lost 4 bases and the J gene lost 5 bases, with 12 bases spanning the gap. There are 14 residues in the CDR3. The sample belongs to a study of CD8+ T cells in alopecia areata.

This chain links TRBV4-3 with TRBJ1-5, with no clear D. The clonotype was recovered from a human donor with alopecia areata. The sequenced sample was CD4+ T cells sorted from blood, obtained at week 4, from a patient treated with tofacitinib. The CDR3 DNA reads as TGCGCCAGCAGCCGGACTCTTGAACATCAGCCCCAGCATTTT. It specifies CASSRTLEHQPQHF.